One and the same sample provided the 21 T cell receptor beta chains below, sequenced in a study of early T cells in non-severe SARS-CoV-2 infection. TCRdb passed the 5' RACE reads through MiXCR, listing each CDR3 protein once. In the table there are roughly 63,000 distinct CDR3 sequences, 13% of which are singletons. The source material was whole blood. These receptors all stem from an adult who was a healthcare worker with PCR-confirmed SARS-CoV-2 infection or an uninfected control (not recorded which).

In its sample, this clonotype was seen many times. The genes are TRBV6-2 or TRBV6-3 and TRBJ1-5; D is unclear. The germline V gene encodes CDR1 MNHEY and CDR2 SVGEGT. The CDR3 spans 14 residues. V gave up 7 bases and J gave up 9 bases, with 19 bases separating them. CDR3 region: CASTNTQTLGPQHF. The CDR3 DNA is TGTGCCAGCACTAACACTCAGACCCTCGGGCCCCAGCATTTT.

This clonotype was counted many times. The V call is TRBV14, the J call TRBJ2-1; D is undetermined. Germline CDR1 is SGHDN and CDR2 is FVKESK. V shed 1 base and J shed 4 bases, with 2 bases lying between them. This CDR3 comprises 12 residues. CDR3 residues: CASSQAYNEQFF. In DNA, the CDR3 is TGTGCCAGCAGCCAAGCGTACAATGAGCAGTTCTTC.

This chain links TRBV18 with TRBJ2-1; 8 bases match TRBD2. J gave up 3 bases and V 2 bases, and 3 bases lay outside the gene matches. CDR3 length: 15 amino acids. Germline V gives CDR1 KGHSH, CDR2 LQKENI. CDR3 protein: CASSPMTSVYNEQFF. The CDR3 DNA reads as TGTGCCAGCTCACCAATGACTAGCGTCTACAATGAGCAGTTCTTC.

A few counts support this clonotype. In DNA, the CDR3 is TGCGCCAGCAGCTTGGAGGGCGTCGAGCAGTACTTC. Translation gives CASSLEGVEQYF. This rearrangement joins TRBV5-1 to TRBJ2-7, with D unclear. This CDR3 is built from 12 residues. V was pared by 0 bases and J by 6 bases, with 7 bases between. Germline lookup yields CDR1 SGHRS and CDR2 YFSETQ. The entire variable domain, with the rest obtained from reference TRBV5-1 and TRBJ2-7, is as follows: KAGVTQTPRYLIKTRGQQVTLSCSPISGHRSVSWYQQTPGQGLQFLFEYFSETQRNKGNFPGRFSGRQFSNSRSEMNVSTLELGDSALYLCASSLEGVEQYFGPGTRLTVT.

This clonotype was picked up a small number of times. The chain employs TRBV29-1 and TRBJ1-2, with TRBD1 matching over 9 bases. Unmatched junction bases numbered 8, after V lost 1 base and J lost 8 bases. Germline values: CDR1 SQVTM, CDR2 ANQGSEA. The CDR3 spans 14 residues. The CDR3 DNA reads TGCAGCGTTGAAGGGGGACAGGGAAAGGGAGGCTACACCTTC. It is translated as CSVEGGQGKGGYTF.

This clonotype was seen ten or more times. The chain employs TRBV20-1 and TRBJ1-2; the match to TRBD1 covers 8 bases. V shed 3 bases and J 7 bases; nucleotides not matched to a gene: 7. The CDR3 has 13 residues. Germline CDR1 reads DFQATT; CDR2 reads SNEGSKA (reference sequence). CDR3 DNA sequence: TGCAGTGCTAGTTTCGAGGACAGGGCTGGCTACACCTTC. Its protein is CSASFEDRAGYTF.

The table lists this clonotype with many counts. This CDR3 is CAISRDRTQSNQPQHF. CDR3 bases: TGTGCCATCAGTAGGGACAGGACACAGAGCAATCAGCCCCAGCATTTT. The V call is TRBV10-3, the J call TRBJ1-5; TRBD1 aligns across 8 bases. The V segment lost 5 bases and the J segment 1 base; nucleotides outside the gene matches: 7. CDR1 and CDR2 (germline): ENHRY, SYGVKD. The CDR3 sequence is 16 residues long.

This clonotype was observed many times. The gene calls are TRBV2 and TRBJ1-1; D gene uncertain. The CDR3 has 13 residues. V was cut by 6 bases and J by 5 bases, with 13 bases left in between. Germline values: CDR1 SNHLY, CDR2 FYNNEI. The CDR3 protein is CASRLGAQTEAFF. CDR3 coding DNA: TGTGCCAGCAGACTAGGAGCCCAGACTGAAGCTTTCTTT.

This clonotype was detected a few times. V and J are TRBV7-6 and TRBJ1-3, with unresolved D. This CDR3 comprises 13 residues. Trimming took off 1 base at V and 9 bases at J, with 10 bases between the two ends. Germline V gene lookup returns CDR1 SGHVS and CDR2 FNYEAQ. The CDR3 DNA reads as TGTGCCAGCAGCTTAGATCCCAAGCGCACCATATATTTT. Its translation: CASSLDPKRTIYF.

The rearrangement joins TRBV6-6 to TRBJ1-2, with 10 bases aligning to TRBD1. The CDR3 is made up of 17 amino acids. V lost 4 bases to trimming and J lost 1 base; unmatched junction nucleotides: 9. Germline CDR1 MNHNY, CDR2 SVGAGI (reference sequence). CDR3: CASSSDRGTVNNYGYTF. CDR3 DNA: TGTGCCAGCAGTTCGGACAGGGGGACCGTAAATAACTATGGCTACACCTTC.

This sequence joins TRBV5-1 and TRBJ2-5; D not certain. With 4 bases removed from V and 1 base from J, the gap between germline ends came to 5 bases. There are 12 residues in the CDR3. Germline V gene sequence: CDR1 SGHRS, CDR2 YFSETQ. CDR3 amino acids: CASSRGQETQYF. CDR3 in DNA: TGCGCCAGCAGCCGAGGCCAAGAGACCCAGTACTTC.

This clonotype occurred many times. The rearrangement joins TRBV13 to TRBJ2-7; D may be TRBD2 (7 bases). CDR3 length: 15 amino acids. Trimming cost V 5 bases and J 2 bases, with 16 bases left between them. Germline CDR1 and CDR2: PRHDT and FYEKMQ (reference sequence). The CDR3 region is CASSPEGGPPYEQYF. The CDR3 region has the DNA TGTGCCAGCAGCCCGGAGGGGGGGCCCCCCTACGAGCAGTACTTC.

The gene calls are TRBV6-2 or TRBV6-3 and TRBJ2-3, with 11 bases identical to TRBD2. Per germline, CDR1 MNHEY and CDR2 SVGEGT. This CDR3 has 16 amino acids. Trimming cost V 6 bases and J 5 bases; bases outside gene matches: 10. This CDR3 is CASSTLVAGGQDTQYF. CDR3 sequence (DNA): TGTGCCAGCAGCACCCTAGTAGCGGGGGGGCAAGATACGCAGTATTTT.

This clonotype was seen only a few times. The rearrangement joins TRBV5-1 to TRBJ2-7; a weak D match, TRBD1 (6 bases). Trimming shortened V by 4 bases and J by 6 bases, and 8 bases separated the two germline ends. Per the germline V gene, CDR1 is SGHRS and CDR2 is YFSETQ. The CDR3 extends over 11 amino acids. The CDR3 spells CASSRDIEQYF. The CDR3 DNA reads TGCGCCAGCAGCCGGGACATCGAGCAGTACTTC.

This clonotype was seen ten or more times. V usage is TRBV9 and J usage is TRBJ1-1, with TRBD1 matching over 7 bases. Germline values: CDR1 SGDLS, CDR2 YYNGEE. This CDR3 has 14 residues. V shed 4 bases, J shed 2 bases, and the junction held 5 bases outside the gene matches. For the CDR3, the DNA is TGTGCCAGCAGCCCGGGGGACAGCAACACTGAAGCTTTCTTT. It encodes CASSPGDSNTEAFF. The full variable domain, completed using reference TRBV9 and TRBJ1-1, is DSGVTQTPKHLITATGQRVTLRCSPRSGDLSVYWYQQSLDQGLQFLIQYYNGEERAKGNILERFSAQQFPDLHSELNLSSLELGDSALYFCASSPGDSNTEAFFGQGTRLTVV.

This sequence joins TRBV5-4 and TRBJ2-5, with D tentatively TRBD1 (6 bases). V dropped 1 base and J dropped 2 bases, with 15 bases sitting between them. The CDR3 totals 16 residues. Germline CDR1 SGHNT, CDR2 YYREEE (reference sequence). CDR3 DNA sequence: TGTGCCAGCAGCTTGAATGATAGGGGGAATCAAGAGACCCAGTACTTC. Amino acids: CASSLNDRGNQETQYF.

This clonotype has at least ten counts. This chain uses TRBV12-3 or TRBV12-4 with TRBJ2-7; TRBD2 aligns across 8 bases. This CDR3 is built from 14 residues. Trimming removed 2 bases from V and 1 base from J; junction bases left unmatched: 1. The DNA of the CDR3 is TGTGCCAGCAGTTTAATAGCGGGGTCCTACGAGCAGTACTTC. Amino acid sequence: CASSLIAGSYEQYF.

This clonotype occurred many times. J is TRBJ2-6 and V is TRBV7-3; no clear D gene. The germline V gene encodes CDR1 SGHTA and CDR2 FQGTGA. V dropped 5 bases and J dropped 0 bases, with 17 bases sitting between them. The length of the CDR3 is 18 residues. CDR3 protein: CASSQSATALSGANVLTF. As DNA, the CDR3 is TGTGCCAGCAGCCAATCCGCCACTGCTCTCTCTGGGGCCAACGTCCTGACTTTC.

This clonotype was counted many times. The chain joins TRBV7-2 to TRBJ2-7, with 9 bases matching TRBD1. The germline CDR1 and CDR2 sequences are SGHTA and FQGNSA. Germline trimming cut 3 bases from V and 4 bases from J; bases unmatched to any gene: 1. The CDR3 loop spans 13 amino acids. The DNA of the CDR3 is TGTGCCAGCAGCTTGACAGGGGGGTACGAGCAGTACTTC. It encodes CASSLTGGYEQYF.

The table lists this clonotype with a few counts. This chain connects TRBV7-2 to TRBJ2-1; 13 bases line up with TRBD2. With V trimmed by 1 base and J by 5 bases, 5 bases remained unmatched. CDR1 and CDR2 (germline): SGHTA, FQGNSA. The CDR3 loop spans 17 amino acids. In DNA form, the CDR3 reads TGTGCCAGCAGCTTAGAGGGACTAGCGGGATTCGACAATGAGCAGTTCTTC. Protein product: CASSLEGLAGFDNEQFF.

At least ten counts were recorded for this clonotype. The chain joins TRBV20-1 to TRBJ1-1; D uncertain. The germline gives CDR1 DFQATT, CDR2 SNEGSKA (reference sequence). Trimming left V 2 bases short and J 1 base short, with 8 bases between. This CDR3 contains 13 residues. CDR3 sequence reads: CSARRRPNTEAFF. CDR3 DNA: TGCAGTGCTAGAAGGAGGCCGAACACTGAAGCTTTCTTT.